The next 9 T cell receptor beta chains were all read from a single sample in a study of cytomegalovirus exposure and HLA in healthy donors. Researchers ran the PCR with 60 Vbeta and 13 Jbeta primers. Only in-frame clones appear in the TCRdb table, and some are missing; sequencing was by immunoSEQ multiplex PCR. The profile shows approximately 120,000 clones, 74% of them singletons. Specimen: PBMCs. The receptors here all came from a woman in her forties or fifties in good health and CMV-seropositive.

The V and J genes are TRBV2 and TRBJ2-7, with no clear D. Germline-derived CDR1 and CDR2 are SNHLY and FYNNEI. CDR3 length equals 16 residues. Trimming cost V 0 bases and J 6 bases, with 18 bases left between them. The CDR3 is CASSEAGPSYSLEQYF. For the CDR3, the DNA is TGTGCCAGCAGTGAAGCGGGCCCCTCCTACTCACTCGAGCAGTACTTC.

V gene TRBV4-1 combines with J gene TRBJ1-1; possibly TRBD1 for D (5 bases). Germline assignment: CDR1 MGHRA and CDR2 YSYEKL. This CDR3 is built from 16 residues. Trimming left V 0 bases short and J 0 bases short, with 11 bases between. The CDR3 sequence: CASSQDSTALNTEAFF. Here the CDR3 DNA reads TGCGCCAGCAGCCAAGATTCGACAGCTTTGAACACTGAAGCTTTCTTT.

The V and J genes are TRBV15 and TRBJ2-5; 7 bases match TRBD2. V dropped 1 base and J dropped 5; count of bases not matched to a gene: 4. The CDR3 is 14 residues long. Germline CDR1 and CDR2: LNHNV and YYDKDF (reference sequence). The CDR3 here is CATSRGEGGETQYF. In DNA, the CDR3 is TGTGCCACCAGCAGAGGGGAGGGAGGGGAGACCCAGTACTTC. The variable domain in full, completed from reference TRBV15 and TRBJ2-5, reads DAMVIQNPRYQVTQFGKPVTLSCSQTLNHNVMYWYQQKSSQAPKLLFHYYDKDFNNEADTPDNFQSRRPNTSFCFLDIRSPGLGDTAMYLCATSRGEGGETQYFGPGTRLLVL.

The J gene is TRBJ2-2, the V gene TRBV5-6; D remains ambiguous. CDR1 is SGHDT and CDR2 is YYEEEE in the germline V gene. The CDR3 runs 14 residues. V lost 0 bases to trimming and J lost 2 bases, with 5 bases between them. The CDR3, as DNA: TGTGCCAGCAGCTTGGGAACTAACACCGGGGAGCTGTTTTTT. This translates into CASSLGTNTGELFF. The entire variable domain, with the rest obtained from reference TRBV5-6 and TRBJ2-2, is as follows: DAGVTQSPTHLIKTRGQQVTLRCSPKSGHDTVSWYQQALGQGPQFIFQYYEEEERQRGNFPDRFSGHQFPNYSSELNVNALLLGDSALYLCASSLGTNTGELFFGEGSRLTVL.

The chain employs TRBV4-1 and TRBJ2-2, with 8 bases aligning to TRBD2. CDR1 and CDR2 (germline): MGHRA, YSYEKL. V gave up 1 base and J gave up 5 bases; unmatched junction bases: 9. The CDR3 has 17 amino acids. The CDR3 protein is CASSQGPGGAGTGELFF. The CDR3 DNA follows: TGCGCCAGCAGCCAAGGGCCCGGGGGGGCGGGGACCGGGGAGCTGTTTTTT.

This clone was recorded a few times. The chain combines TRBV6-5 with TRBJ2-5; 7 positions agree with TRBD2. V lost 0 bases, J lost 5 bases, and 6 bases stayed unmatched. The length of the CDR3 is 15 residues. Looked up from germline, CDR1 is MNHEY and CDR2 is SVGAGI. For the CDR3, the DNA is TGTGCCAGCAGTTACTCAGCGACTAGCCGGGAGACCCAGTACTTC. Encoded protein: CASSYSATSRETQYF.

The chain uses TRBV15 and TRBJ2-7; possible D gene TRBD1, 5 bases. With 4 bases removed from V and 2 bases from J, the gap between germline ends came to 15 bases. Germline V gene data show CDR1 as LNHNV and CDR2 as YYDKDF (reference sequence). This CDR3 spans 15 amino acids. CDR3 residues: CATSTNADITYEQYF. Written as DNA, the CDR3 is TGTGCCACCAGCACCAACGCGGACATAACCTACGAGCAGTACTTC.

The rearrangement joins TRBV5-8 to TRBJ2-7; D might be TRBD2 (6 bases). The CDR3 is 13 residues long. Germline V CDR1 and CDR2: SGHTS, YDEGEE. Trimming took off 5 bases at V and 7 bases at J, with 16 bases between the two ends. The DNA of the CDR3 is TGTGCCAGCAGTTCTTACTCCCGGGGGGAGCAGTACTTC. As protein: CASSSYSRGEQYF.

This chain connects TRBV19 to TRBJ2-3; TRBD1 matches at 8 bases. Trimming removed 6 bases from V and 9 bases from J; junction bases left unmatched: 14. The CDR3 is 15 residues long. Germline V lookup: CDR1 LNHDA, CDR2 SQIVND (reference sequence). CDR3 nucleotides: TGTGCCAGTAGATCAGGGGGCTGGGGGGCGGGAACGCAGTATTTT. Encoded protein: CASRSGGWGAGTQYF.